The entry below describes one T cell receptor (beta chain). Its antigen is undetermined. Looked up from germline, CDR1 is MGHDK and CDR2 is SYGVNS. V lost 4 bases, J lost 2 bases, and 12 bases lay in between. The CDR3 extends over 15 amino acids. The data are from a study of radiotherapy plus CTLA-4 blockade in lung cancer. General observations from the study: Researchers report tumor-derived TCR clones expanding in blood after radiotherapy plus ipilimumab.

The repertoire was sequenced with immunoSEQ multiplex PCR; TCRdb's copy has only in-frame clones and lacks some. The data contain fewer than 100,000 clones, 75% to 90% of them singletons. This TCR was recovered from a human donor with non-small cell lung cancer who had stable disease on radiotherapy plus ipilimumab. This rearrangement joins TRBV25-1 to TRBJ2-1, with a possible D match to TRBD2 (7 bases). The sample here was peripheral blood, taken from a patient treated with radiotherapy plus ipilimumab. CDR3 sequence (DNA): TGTGCCAGCAGTGCCGGGGGGCGAGCCTACAATGAGCAGTTCTTC. It specifies CASSAGGRAYNEQFF.